This T cell receptor beta chain was retrieved from a study of cytomegalovirus exposure and HLA in healthy donors. V gave up 1 base and J gave up 8 bases, with 15 bases separating them. The V gene's germline CDR1 is SGHRS and CDR2 YFSETQ. This CDR3 spans 15 amino acids. Primers for the PCR totalled 60 Vbeta and 13 Jbeta. The repertoire was sequenced with immunoSEQ multiplex PCR; TCRdb's copy has only in-frame clones and lacks some. Of approximately 170,000 clones in the sample, around 80% are singletons; the top ten hold 7%. The chain has TRBV5-1 and TRBJ1-4; tentative D call: TRBD1 (6 bases). The sequenced sample consisted of PBMCs. The clonotype was recovered from a woman between 40 and 55 years old in good health and CMV-seropositive. The CDR3 nucleotides are TGCGCCAGCAGCTTGCTCCCGGGACAAAGGGAAAAACTGTTTTTT. This codes for CASSLLPGQREKLFF. The full variable domain, rest sourced from reference TRBV5-1 and TRBJ1-4, is KAGVTQTPRYLIKTRGQQVTLSCSPISGHRSVSWYQQTPGQGLQFLFEYFSETQRNKGNFPGRFSGRQFSNSRSEMNVSTLELGDSALYLCASSLLPGQREKLFFGSGTQLSVL.